These 17 T cell receptor beta chains were all obtained from the same sample, sequenced in a study of blood T cell repertoires in COVID-19. Assay: immunoSEQ multiplex PCR; the TCRdb copy retains only in-frame clones and omits some. The sample yields approximately 400,000 clones, about 88% seen once. Sequenced: PBMCs or T cells enriched from blood (not recorded which). These receptors all stem from a woman younger than 30 who had recovered from COVID-19.

Of note for this clone: Other DNA sequences within the sample encode an identical CDR3. The chain links TRBV27 to TRBJ2-7, with a possible D match to TRBD1 (6 bases). From germline, CDR1 is MNHEY and CDR2 SMNVEV (reference sequence). The CDR3 spans 12 residues. Trimming took 6 bases from V and 2 from J, leaving 8 bases between them. The CDR3 region has the DNA TGTGCCAGCAGAGACAGGACCTACGAGCAGTACTTC. Translated, it gives CASRDRTYEQYF.

This chain connects TRBV5-4 to TRBJ2-3; D may be TRBD2 (8 bases). CDR1 and CDR2 (germline): SGHNT, YYREEE (reference sequence). The length of the CDR3 is 15 residues. V gave up 6 bases and J gave up 2 bases, with 16 bases separating them. DNA for the CDR3: TGTGCCAGCACCCGGGGGGGACAGTCCACAGATACGCAGTATTTT. Translated: CASTRGGQSTDTQYF. Full variable domain (remainder filled in from reference TRBV5-4 and TRBJ2-3): ETGVTQSPTHLIKTRGQQVTLRCSSQSGHNTVSWYQQALGQGPQFIFQYYREEENGRGNFPPRFSGLQFPNYSSELNVNALELDDSALYLCASTRGGQSTDTQYFGPGTRLTVL.

The chain carries TRBV15 and TRBJ2-5; 8 positions agree with TRBD1. CDR1 and CDR2 (germline): LNHNV, YYDKDF (reference sequence). The J segment lost 2 bases and the V segment lost 4 bases, leaving 6 bases of the junction unmatched. This CDR3 spans 15 amino acids. For the CDR3, the DNA is TGTGCCACCAGCAACAGACAGGGGCGACAAGAGACCCAGTACTTC. Translation: CATSNRQGRQETQYF.

This sequence joins TRBV5-1 and TRBJ1-4; tentatively, D is TRBD1 (6 bases). Trimming pared 0 bases from V and 7 bases from J, leaving 22 bases between. Germline values: CDR1 SGHRS, CDR2 YFSETQ. There are 18 residues in the CDR3. Written as DNA, the CDR3 is TGCGCCAGCAGCTTGGCCCCAAGGGATGGGGGCATAAGTGAAAAACTGTTTTTT. This codes for CASSLAPRDGGISEKLFF.

The rearrangement links TRBV4-3 to TRBJ2-3; 11 bases are a match to TRBD2. The CDR3 runs 20 residues. Germline V gene sequence: CDR1 LGHNA, CDR2 YSLEER. With V trimmed by 0 bases and J by 3 bases, 14 bases remained unmatched. CDR3 residues: CASSQETGLAGTFWTDTQYF. The CDR3 DNA reads TGCGCCAGCAGCCAAGAAACCGGACTAGCGGGCACCTTCTGGACAGATACGCAGTATTTT.

The chain employs TRBV7-3 and TRBJ2-1; D may be TRBD1 (6 bases). V shed 9 bases and J shed 14 bases, with 17 bases lying between them. Germline CDR1 is SGHTA and CDR2 is FQGTGA. The CDR3 is 11 amino acids. CDR3 DNA sequence: TGTGCCAGTGAGGGCAGGGGATGTGAGTTCTTC. Protein: CASEGRGCEFF.

This chain uses TRBV3-1 (or the pseudogene TRBV3-2) with TRBJ2-7; 8 bases are shared with TRBD2. The germline CDR1 and CDR2 sequences are LGHDT and YNNKEL (reference sequence). CDR3 length equals 16 residues. V lost 1 base and J lost 6; bases outside the gene matches: 11. CDR3 in amino acids: CASSQGGGGTLGEQYF. The CDR3 bases are TGTGCCAGCAGCCAAGGGGGCGGGGGGACCCTAGGCGAGCAGTACTTC.

Only a few counts were recorded for this clone. The rearrangement joins TRBV27 to TRBJ1-1; 7 bases are a match to TRBD1. The CDR3 covers 14 residues. Germline V lookup: CDR1 MNHEY, CDR2 SMNVEV (reference sequence). V was clipped by 5 bases and J by 0 bases; unmatched bases: 3. The CDR3 is CASSLQGLNTEAFF. The DNA of the CDR3 is TGTGCCAGCAGTCTACAGGGGCTGAACACTGAAGCTTTCTTT.

This chain joins TRBV27 and TRBJ2-7; weak D call: TRBD2 (5 bases). The CDR3 sequence is 13 residues long. V was clipped by 0 bases and J by 4 bases, with 7 bases between them. Germline V gene data show CDR1 as MNHEY and CDR2 as SMNVEV (reference sequence). The CDR3 DNA is TGTGCCAGCAGTTTATCCGGGGAATACGAGCAGTACTTC. This encodes CASSLSGEYEQYF.

The CDR3 region is CASSQGLAGVSTDTQYF. The CDR3 nucleotides are TGTGCCAGCAGCCAAGGACTAGCGGGGGTAAGCACAGATACGCAGTATTTT. The V and J genes are TRBV3-1 (or the pseudogene TRBV3-2) and TRBJ2-3, with TRBD2 identical over 12 bases. J was trimmed by 0 bases and V by 1 base; bases with no gene match: 2. The CDR3 is 17 residues long. The V gene's germline CDR1 is LGHDT and CDR2 YNNKEL (reference sequence).

The V and J genes are TRBV7-3 and TRBJ2-1, with 9 bases identical to TRBD1. The J segment lost 9 bases and the V segment lost 2 bases, leaving 14 bases of the junction unmatched. The CDR3 is 17 residues long. Germline-derived CDR1 and CDR2 are SGHTA and FQGTGA. The CDR3 protein is CASSLLRGQGHEAEQFF. In DNA form, the CDR3 reads TGTGCCAGCAGCTTACTACGGGGACAGGGACATGAGGCTGAGCAGTTCTTC.

The V and J genes are TRBV2 and TRBJ2-7; D is possibly TRBD1 (5 bases). Germline CDR1 and CDR2: SNHLY and FYNNEI. V was trimmed by 6 bases and J by 5 bases, leaving 8 bases between them. CDR3 length: 11 residues. CDR3 DNA sequence: TGTGCCAGCAGGGGCAGGGACGAGCAGTACTTC. Protein: CASRGRDEQYF.

The chain recombines TRBV5-4 with TRBJ1-4; 9 positions match TRBD1. CDR1 is SGHNT and CDR2 is YYREEE in the germline V gene (reference sequence). Trimming took 3 bases from V and 8 from J; bases not matched to a gene: 8. This CDR3 is built from 15 residues. The CDR3 loop reads CASSSSGQGGEKLFF. The CDR3 DNA sequence: TGTGCCAGCAGCTCATCGGGACAGGGCGGCGAAAAACTGTTTTTT.

This clone was seen a few times. The V gene is TRBV10-3, the J gene TRBJ1-5; 8 bases match TRBD1. J lost 4 bases, V lost 5 bases, and 4 bases had no gene match. The CDR3 has 14 amino acids. CDR1 ENHRY and CDR2 SYGVKD come from the germline V gene. This chain's CDR3 is CAISRQGLNQPQHF. DNA of the CDR3: TGTGCCATCAGTAGACAGGGGCTAAATCAGCCCCAGCATTTT.

The table lists this clone with a count of one. V gene TRBV6-5 combines with J gene TRBJ2-2, with a tentative D call TRBD1 (5 bases). The CDR3 consists of 16 residues. Trimming pared 0 bases from V and 3 bases from J, leaving 11 bases between. The germline gives CDR1 MNHEY, CDR2 SVGAGI. The CDR3 nucleotides read TGTGCCAGCAGTTACTCGAAAGGGGATGACACCGGGGAGCTGTTTTTT. Protein sequence: CASSYSKGDDTGELFF.

This rearrangement joins TRBV2 to TRBJ2-7, with TRBD2 identical over 10 bases. Germline V gene lookup returns CDR1 SNHLY and CDR2 FYNNEI. J lost 2 bases, V lost 8 bases, and 9 bases had no gene match. The CDR3 runs 15 residues. CDR3 nucleotides: TGTGCCAGCGGACGGAGCGGGGGGGCCACCTACGAGCAGTACTTC. It codes for CASGRSGGATYEQYF.

CDR3 amino acids: CASSELAGSPTPLHF. The DNA of the CDR3 is TGTGCCAGCAGTGAACTGGCCGGGAGCCCTACACCCCTCCACTTT. J is TRBJ1-6 and V is TRBV2; D uncertain. The CDR3 loop spans 15 amino acids. V was shortened by 2 bases and J by 11 bases, with 16 bases between the two germline ends. Germline V CDR1 and CDR2: SNHLY, FYNNEI.